This TCR beta chain is drawn from a study of technical replicates of blood from four donors. Only in-frame clones appear in the TCRdb table, and some are missing; sequencing was by immunoSEQ multiplex PCR. The sample lists 65,000 to 90,000 clones; 90% to 95% were seen once. The CDR3 totals 17 residues. Germline V gene data show CDR1 as MGHRA and CDR2 as YSYEKL. Trimming took 4 bases from V and 2 from J; bases not matched to a gene: 9. Material: T cells isolated from PBMCs. This chain connects TRBV4-1 to TRBJ2-1; 9 nucleotides match TRBD2. The source of this sequence is a human donor in good health. The CDR3 sequence: CASSLPSAGGPYNEQFF. DNA of the CDR3: TGCGCCAGCAGCCTCCCATCGGCGGGAGGGCCCTACAATGAGCAGTTCTTC.